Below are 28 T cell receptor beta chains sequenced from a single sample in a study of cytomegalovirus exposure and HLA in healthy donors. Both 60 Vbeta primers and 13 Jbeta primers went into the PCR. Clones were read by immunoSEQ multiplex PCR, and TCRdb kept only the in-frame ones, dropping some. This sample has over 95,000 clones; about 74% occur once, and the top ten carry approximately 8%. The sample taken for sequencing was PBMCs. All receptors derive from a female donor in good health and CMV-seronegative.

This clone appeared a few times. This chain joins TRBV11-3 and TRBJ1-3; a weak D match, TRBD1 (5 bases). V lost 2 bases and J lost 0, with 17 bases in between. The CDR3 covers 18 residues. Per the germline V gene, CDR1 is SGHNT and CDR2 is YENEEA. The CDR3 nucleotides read TGTGCCAGCAGCTTAAGGTATGAATGGGGGGTCTCTGGAAACACCATATATTTT. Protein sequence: CASSLRYEWGVSGNTIYF.

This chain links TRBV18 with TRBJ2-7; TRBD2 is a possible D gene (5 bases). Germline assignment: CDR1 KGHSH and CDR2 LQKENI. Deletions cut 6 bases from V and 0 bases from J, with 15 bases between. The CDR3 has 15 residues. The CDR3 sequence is CASSSIRGNSYEQYF. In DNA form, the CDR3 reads TGTGCCAGCTCTTCCATCAGAGGGAACTCCTACGAGCAGTACTTC.

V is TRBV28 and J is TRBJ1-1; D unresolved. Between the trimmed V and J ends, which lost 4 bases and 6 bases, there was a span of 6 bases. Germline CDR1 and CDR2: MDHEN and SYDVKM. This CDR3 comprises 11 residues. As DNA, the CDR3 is TGTGCCAGCAGTTCCGGGGCTGAAGCTTTCTTT. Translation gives CASSSGAEAFF.

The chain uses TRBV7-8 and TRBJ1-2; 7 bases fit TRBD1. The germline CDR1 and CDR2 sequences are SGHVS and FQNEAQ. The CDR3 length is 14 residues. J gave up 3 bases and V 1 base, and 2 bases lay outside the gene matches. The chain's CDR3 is CASSLEGTDYGYTF. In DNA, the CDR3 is TGTGCCAGCAGCTTAGAAGGGACAGACTATGGCTACACCTTC.

This CDR3 is CASSWDSNTDTQYF. CDR3 in DNA: TGCGCCAGCAGCTGGGACAGTAACACAGATACGCAGTATTTT. J is TRBJ2-3 and V is TRBV5-1; TRBD1 matches at 7 bases. CDR1 and CDR2 (germline): SGHRS, YFSETQ. CDR3 length equals 14 residues. V trimming: 3 bases; J trimming: 2 bases; junction bases outside the gene matches: 3.

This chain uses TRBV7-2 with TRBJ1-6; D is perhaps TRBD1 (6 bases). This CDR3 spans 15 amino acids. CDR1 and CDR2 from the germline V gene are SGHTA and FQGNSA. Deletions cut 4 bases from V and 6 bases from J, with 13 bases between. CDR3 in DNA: TGTGCCAGCAGCTCGCTTGGACAGATTAATTCACCCCTCCACTTT. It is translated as CASSSLGQINSPLHF.

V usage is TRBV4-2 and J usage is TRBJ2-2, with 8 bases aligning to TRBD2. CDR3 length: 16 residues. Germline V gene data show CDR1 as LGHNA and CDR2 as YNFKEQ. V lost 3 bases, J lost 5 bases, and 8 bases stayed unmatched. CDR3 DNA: TGTGCCAGCAGCCAGGTAGCGGGAAGGGAGACCGGGGAGCTGTTTTTT. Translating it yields CASSQVAGRETGELFF.

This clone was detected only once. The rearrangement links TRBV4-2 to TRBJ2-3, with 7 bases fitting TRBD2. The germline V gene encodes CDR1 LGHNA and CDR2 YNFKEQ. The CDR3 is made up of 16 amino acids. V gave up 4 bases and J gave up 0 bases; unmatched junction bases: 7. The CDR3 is CASSRASGGSTDTQYF. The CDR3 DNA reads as TGTGCCAGCAGCCGGGCTAGCGGAGGCAGCACAGATACGCAGTATTTT.

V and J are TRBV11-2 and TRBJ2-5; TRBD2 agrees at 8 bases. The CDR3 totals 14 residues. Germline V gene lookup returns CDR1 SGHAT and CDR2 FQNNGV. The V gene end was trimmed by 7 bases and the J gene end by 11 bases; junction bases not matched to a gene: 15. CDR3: CASNRAGAVLEQYF. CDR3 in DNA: TGTGCCAGCAACCGAGCGGGAGCGGTACTTGAGCAGTACTTC.

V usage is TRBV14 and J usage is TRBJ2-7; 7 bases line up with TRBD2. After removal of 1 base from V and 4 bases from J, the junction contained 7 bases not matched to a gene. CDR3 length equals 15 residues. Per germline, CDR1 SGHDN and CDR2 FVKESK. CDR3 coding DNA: TGTGCCAGCAGCCAAGCATCCAGCGGGAAGTACGAGCAGTACTTC. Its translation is CASSQASSGKYEQYF. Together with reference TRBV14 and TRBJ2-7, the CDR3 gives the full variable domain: EAGVTQFPSHSVIEKGQTVTLRCDPISGHDNLYWYRRVMGKEIKFLLHFVKESKQDESGMPNNRFLAERTGGTYSTLKVQPAELEDSGVYFCASSQASSGKYEQYFGPGTRLTVT.

The CDR3 loop is CASGRGTGANVLTF. The CDR3 nucleotides read TGTGCTAGCGGCAGGGGCACTGGGGCCAACGTCCTGACTTTC. The chain has TRBV7-7 and TRBJ2-6, with D possibly called TRBD1 or TRBD2 (6 bases each). The CDR3 contains 14 residues. Germline CDR1 reads SSHAT; CDR2 reads FNYEAQ (reference sequence).

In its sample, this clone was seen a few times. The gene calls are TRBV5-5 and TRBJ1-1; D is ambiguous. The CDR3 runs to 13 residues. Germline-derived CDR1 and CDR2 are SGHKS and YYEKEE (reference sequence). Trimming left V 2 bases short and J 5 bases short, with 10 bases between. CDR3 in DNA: TGTGCCAGCAGCTTTGTCCGGGGAACTGAAGCTTTCTTT. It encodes CASSFVRGTEAFF. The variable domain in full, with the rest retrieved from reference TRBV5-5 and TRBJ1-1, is DAGVTQSPTHLIKTRGQQVTLRCSPISGHKSVSWYQQVLGQGPQFIFQYYEKEERGRGNFPDRFSARQFPNYSSELNVNALLLGDSALYLCASSFVRGTEAFFGQGTRLTVV.

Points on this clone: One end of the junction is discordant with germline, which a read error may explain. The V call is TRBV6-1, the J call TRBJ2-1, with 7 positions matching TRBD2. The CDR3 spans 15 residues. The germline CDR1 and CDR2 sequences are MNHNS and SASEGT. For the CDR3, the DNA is TGTGCCAGCACTGAAGCGGGGCCACCCTACAATGAGCAGTTCTTC. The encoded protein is CASTEAGPPYNEQFF.

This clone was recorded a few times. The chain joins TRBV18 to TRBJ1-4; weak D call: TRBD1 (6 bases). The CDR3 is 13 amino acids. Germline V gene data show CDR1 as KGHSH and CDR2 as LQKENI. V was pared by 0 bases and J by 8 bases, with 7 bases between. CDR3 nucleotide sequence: TGTGCCAGCTCACCACCGACAGGAGAAAAACTGTTTTTT. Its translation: CASSPPTGEKLFF.

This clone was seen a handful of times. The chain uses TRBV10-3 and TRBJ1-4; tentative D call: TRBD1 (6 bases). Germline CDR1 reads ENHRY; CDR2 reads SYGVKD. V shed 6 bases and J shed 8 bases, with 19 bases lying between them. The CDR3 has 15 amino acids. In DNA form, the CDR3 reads TGTGCCATCAGCAAAGAGGACAGCCAAATGGAAAAACTGTTTTTT. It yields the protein CAISKEDSQMEKLFF.

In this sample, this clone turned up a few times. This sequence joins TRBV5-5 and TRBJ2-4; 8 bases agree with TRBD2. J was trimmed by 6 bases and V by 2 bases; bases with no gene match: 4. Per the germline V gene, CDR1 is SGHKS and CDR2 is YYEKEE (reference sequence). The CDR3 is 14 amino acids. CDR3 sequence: CASSLVTSGNIQYF. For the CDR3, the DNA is TGTGCCAGCAGCTTAGTTACTAGCGGAAACATTCAGTACTTC.

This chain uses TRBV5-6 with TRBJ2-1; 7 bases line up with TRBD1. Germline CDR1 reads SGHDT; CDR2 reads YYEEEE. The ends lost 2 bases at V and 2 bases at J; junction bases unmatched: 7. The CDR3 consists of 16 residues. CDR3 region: CASSLNTGQTYNEQFF. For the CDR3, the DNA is TGTGCCAGCAGCTTAAATACGGGACAGACCTACAATGAGCAGTTCTTC.

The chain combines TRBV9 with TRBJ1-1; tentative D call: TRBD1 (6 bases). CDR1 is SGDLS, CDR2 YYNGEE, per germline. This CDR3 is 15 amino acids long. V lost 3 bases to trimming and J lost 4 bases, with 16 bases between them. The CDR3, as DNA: TGTGCCAGCAGCGCCTCACAGGGAGGGTTCACTGAAGCTTTCTTT. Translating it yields CASSASQGGFTEAFF.

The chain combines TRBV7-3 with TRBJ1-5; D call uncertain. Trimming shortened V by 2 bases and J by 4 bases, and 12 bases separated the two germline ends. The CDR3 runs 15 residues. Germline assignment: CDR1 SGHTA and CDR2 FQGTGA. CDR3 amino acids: CASSLGGGVNQPQHF. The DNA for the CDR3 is TGTGCCAGCAGCTTAGGAGGTGGGGTGAATCAGCCCCAGCATTTT. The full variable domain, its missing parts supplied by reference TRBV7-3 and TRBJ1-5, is GAGVSQTPSNKVTEKGKYVELRCDPISGHTALYWYRQSLGQGPEFLIYFQGTGAADDSGLPNDRFFAVRPEGSVSTLKIQRTERGDSAVYLCASSLGGGVNQPQHFGDGTRLSIL.

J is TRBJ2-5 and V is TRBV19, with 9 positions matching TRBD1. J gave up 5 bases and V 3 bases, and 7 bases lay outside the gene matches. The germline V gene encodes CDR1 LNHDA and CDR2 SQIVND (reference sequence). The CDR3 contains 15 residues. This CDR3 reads CASSMGDRDAETQYF. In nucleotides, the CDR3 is TGTGCCAGTAGTATGGGGGACAGGGACGCTGAGACCCAGTACTTC.

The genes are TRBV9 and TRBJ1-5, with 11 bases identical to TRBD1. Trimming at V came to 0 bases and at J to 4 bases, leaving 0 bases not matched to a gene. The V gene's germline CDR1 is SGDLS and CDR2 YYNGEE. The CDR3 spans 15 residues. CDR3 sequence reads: CASSVGDRGNQPQHF. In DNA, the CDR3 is TGTGCCAGCAGCGTAGGGGACAGGGGGAATCAGCCCCAGCATTTT.

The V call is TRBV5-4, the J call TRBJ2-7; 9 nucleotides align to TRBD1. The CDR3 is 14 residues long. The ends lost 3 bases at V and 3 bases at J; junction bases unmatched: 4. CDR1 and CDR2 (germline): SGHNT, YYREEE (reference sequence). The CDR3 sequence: CASSSLGQGYEQYF. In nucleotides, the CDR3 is TGTGCCAGCAGCTCCTTGGGACAGGGCTACGAGCAGTACTTC.

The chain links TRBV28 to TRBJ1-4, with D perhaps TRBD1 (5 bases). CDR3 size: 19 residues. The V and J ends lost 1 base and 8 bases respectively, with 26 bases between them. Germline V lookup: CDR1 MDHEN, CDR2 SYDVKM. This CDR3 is CASSLFPGSTGGYGEKLFF. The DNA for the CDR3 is TGTGCCAGCAGTTTATTCCCGGGGAGCACTGGGGGGTATGGGGAAAAACTGTTTTTT.

CDR3 bases: TGTGCCAGCAGTTCCCCGGGGGGACGGGGGGACTATGGCTACACCTTC. Its translation: CASSSPGGRGDYGYTF. The J gene is TRBJ1-2, the V gene TRBV6-5; possible D gene TRBD1, 5 bases. V was pared by 4 bases and J by 3 bases, with 18 bases between. CDR3 length: 16 residues. Looked up from germline, CDR1 is MNHEY and CDR2 is SVGAGI.

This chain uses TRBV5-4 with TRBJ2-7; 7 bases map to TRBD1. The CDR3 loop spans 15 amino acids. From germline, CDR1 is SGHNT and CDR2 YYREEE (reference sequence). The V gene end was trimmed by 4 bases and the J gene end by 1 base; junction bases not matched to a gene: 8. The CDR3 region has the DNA TGTGCCAGCAGCCGTGTGACAGGGTTGTCCTACGAGCAGTACTTC. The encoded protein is CASSRVTGLSYEQYF.

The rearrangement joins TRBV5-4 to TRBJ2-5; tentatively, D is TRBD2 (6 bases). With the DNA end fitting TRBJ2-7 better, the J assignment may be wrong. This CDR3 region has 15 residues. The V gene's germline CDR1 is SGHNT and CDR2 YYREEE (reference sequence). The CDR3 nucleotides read TGTGCCAGCACCCCCGGGGCGGGGCACTCCTACGAGCAGTACTTC. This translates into CASTPGAGHSYEQYF.

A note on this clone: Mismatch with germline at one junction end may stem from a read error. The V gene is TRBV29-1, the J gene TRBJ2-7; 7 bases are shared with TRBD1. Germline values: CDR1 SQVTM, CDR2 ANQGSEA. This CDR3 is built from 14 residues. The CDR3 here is CSIERSRGKNEQYF. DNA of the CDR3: TGCAGCATTGAAAGGTCCAGGGGGAAAAACGAGCAGTACTTC.

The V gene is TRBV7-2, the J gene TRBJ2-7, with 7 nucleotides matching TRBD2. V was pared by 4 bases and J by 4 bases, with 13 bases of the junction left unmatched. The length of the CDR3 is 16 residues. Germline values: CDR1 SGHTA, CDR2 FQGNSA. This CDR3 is CASSSPRLAGVYEQYF. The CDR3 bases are TGTGCCAGCAGCTCACCACGACTAGCAGGAGTATACGAGCAGTACTTC.